This T cell receptor beta chain was recovered during a study of T cells in Graves' hyperthyroidism and ophthalmopathy (dated by TCRdb to between 2018 and 2021). With respect to the entire study: Peripheral blood samples were taken at the time of initial diagnosis, prior to any treatment. Prospective prediction of ophthalmopathy was tested in an independent validation cohort of fewer than 20 hyperthyroidism patients and around 16 patients who later progressed to ophthalmopathy. According to the paper, TCR Vbeta CDR3 sequencing was carried out on about 140 peripheral blood samples, which came from over 40 ophthalmopathy, approximately 72 hyperthyroidism and some 17 progressor patients. To identify distinguishing TCR V-J signatures, a discovery cohort of about 95 patients was used, comprising 43 with Graves' ophthalmopathy and about 59 with stable Graves' hyperthyroidism. The study also compared thyroid tissue and blood T-cell repertoires from several Graves' hyperthyroidism patients. Once sampling was done, hyperthyroidism patients were given methimazole at a starting dose of 30 mg daily, whereas ophthalmopathy patients were given high-dose intravenous methylprednisolone. The approximately 100 discovery patients were divided at random into training and test sets in a 7:3 ratio. The paper as a whole reports these results and caveats: In cross-validation, a model built on a 13 V-J signature told ophthalmopathy apart from stable hyperthyroidism with about 90% sensitivity and about 81% specificity, and in testing the same model reached 80%/75%. No statistical method was used to fix the sample size in advance, and group allocation was not hidden from the investigators. In validation, the model predicted progression to ophthalmopathy a median of approximately 6.3 months before onset, with roughly 70% sensitivity and 72.22% specificity. Most expanded thyroid clonotypes (frequency above 0.001) were also found in blood, which suggests that blood repertoires may mirror thyroid immune responses.

Concerning this clonotype: Its antigen is currently not known. No base qualities exist here, and no much larger clone lies one base off it.

Trimming removed 9 bases from V and 5 bases from J; the gene matches leave 6 bases unexplained. From cysteine to phenylalanine, the CDR3 is 13 amino acids long. Here the CDR3 DNA is all that survives: 39 bases in frame from base 1. CDR1 and CDR2 are read off the germline V gene as MNHNS and SASEGT. Hyperthyroidism patients were newly diagnosed, with disease duration under 2 months, and aged 18 to 65 years. Exclusion was applied to patients with uncontrolled infections, other autoimmune diseases, pregnancy or lactation. Diagnoses relied on clinical symptoms, serum thyroxine and TRAb, thyroid ultrasound and orbital computed tomography. Blood from progressor patients was collected at the time of first diagnosis with hyperthyroidism, before any ophthalmopathy symptoms had appeared. PBMCs were isolated from about 9 ml of fresh peripheral blood by Ficoll-Paque density gradient centrifugation. Patients classed as progressors first received a Graves' hyperthyroidism diagnosis and then went on to develop ophthalmopathy during follow-up. Total RNA was extracted with Trizol reagent, and quality was checked on an Agilent 2100 Bioanalyzer.

The TCR beta CDR3 regions were amplified from RNA transcripts. The TCR CDR3 was subjected to a first round of RT-PCR using the HTBI primer set and the Qiagen OneStep RT-PCR kit. Libraries were constructed in a second round of multiplex PCR, after which size selection and purification were carried out. Libraries were sequenced paired-end with 100 bp reads on an Illumina HiSeq2000. On the study's bioinformatics: SOAPnuke was used to process the raw data, removing reads that contained adapters or uncalled bases, had a mean Phred below 15, or lacked an exact match to the constant primer or identifier. High-quality paired reads were merged using COPE v1.2.5, and each unique nucleotide sequence was defined as a clonotype. MiTCR v1.1 was used to align clonotypes to the IMGT TRBV, TRBD and TRBJ reference segments. The analysis included only V-J combinations with a frequency above 0.0001, which together covered roughly 99% of the repertoires. The TCS score was defined as F50 (clonal expansion) divided by E x V (chaos), with BLOSUM62-based TCRdist calculated between CDR3 peptides within each V-J. Welch's t-statistics and random forest reduced 500 to 550 V-J features to 10 to 15, which were used in a naive Bayes classifier (R e1071). The public reads were run again by TCRdb, first through fastp at Q25 and then through MiXCR, and only productive beta chains were kept. Every CDR3 protein is listed once, alongside the most common genes and DNA of its rows. TCRdb, not the original authors, processed these V and J calls. The sample table records 690,000 or so distinct CDR3 sequences; around a sixth of these occur just once. 16% of the sample lies in the top ten.

The clonotype comes from a woman in her forties or fifties with Graves' hyperthyroidism that later progressed to Graves' ophthalmopathy. The chain is encoded by TRBV6-1 joined to TRBJ1-3; 8 bases in the middle match TRBD1. Material: blood. The CDR3 in this case is CASEDRARNTIYF. The bases are TGTGCCAGTGAGGACAGGGCCAGAAACACCATATATTTT.